The T cell receptor (beta chain) described here comes from a study of blood T cell repertoires in COVID-19 (dated by TCRdb to the early 2020s). Regarding the complete study: Samples covering the acute and convalescent phases of COVID-19 were provided by collaborators in the United States, Italy and Spain. The prospective study material was composed of cDNA or gDNA derived from T cells, B-cell-depleted T cells, or PBMCs. Subjects who had been exposed to COVID-19, were actively infected with it, or had recovered from it provided the deeply sampled blood TCRbeta repertoires that made up the dataset. The repertoires were released in a freely available public database intended as a resource for research on the immune response to SARS-CoV-2. Samples were obtained from the ongoing ImmuneRACE study (first 160 participants) and from some 1,300 subjects provided by 6 global collaborators. Sample metadata almost always included a de-identified subject ID, COVID-19 status, age in years and sex. Where HLA class I and class II types were available, the types were taken from metadata supplied by the sample provider, not from assay-based typing.

With regard to this clone: Its antigen remains undetermined. No quality values exist for individual bases; no much larger clone is one base distant.

CDR1 and CDR2 are read off the germline V gene (reference sequence) as LNHDA and SQIVND. Deletion took 3 bases off V and 5 bases off J, with a span of 10 bases between the germline ends. Counted from cysteine to phenylalanine, this CDR3 has 13 amino acids. The DNA shown is the 39-base CDR3, in frame from base 1. In Seattle, one collaborating source enrolled patients while the infection was active and tracked those patients longitudinally over the course of disease. Each collaborating institution followed its own protocols to collect whole blood in K2EDTA tubes. Collaborator samples were shipped for TCRbeta analysis as frozen whole blood, isolated PBMCs, or DNA extracted from either sample type. TCRbeta CDR3 regions were amplified from genomic DNA using the immunoSEQ Assay, a bias-controlled multiplex PCR. Concerning the study's data processing: The number of nucleated cells in each sample was estimated by amplification of reference gene primers within the assay. Sequence reads were collapsed and filtered to measure the absolute abundance of every unique TCRbeta CDR3 rearrangement. For each sample, productive Simpson clonality was calculated as the square root of Simpson's diversity index across productive rearrangements. Held by TCRdb, this immuneACCESS table contains in-frame sequences only and omits some clones. Under half of the omission traces to an unresolved V gene where checked; the cause of the rest is unknown. V and J calls and clone size are given by that table; D and trimming were obtained from the DNA. The table for this sample lists approximately 75,000 clones; 86% of them were counted only once. The top ten clones comprise approximately 6.3% of the sample.

General study outcomes and caveats: The amount of clinical and demographic metadata varied by source and participant and was provided uncurated.

This receptor was taken from a man older than 75 with COVID-19, enrolled during active disease. This chain joins TRBV19 to TRBJ1-1, with the D gene not clear enough to name. Sequencing was carried out using peripheral blood. CDR3 sequence: CASSIFGGTEAFF. The DNA sequence is given as TGTGCCAGTAGTATCTTTGGAGGGACTGAAGCTTTCTTT.